These T cell receptor beta chains were read from a single sample in a study of T-cell memory formation after mild COVID-19. TCRdb analysed the 5' RACE reads with MiXCR anew, one entry per CDR3 protein. The table has around 340,000 distinct CDR3 sequences, less than 20% seen once; the top ten hold 20% to 25%. The specimen was PBMCs or a T cell subset sorted from them (not recorded which). The receptor source for this set is a man in his late teens or twenties who had mild COVID-19 (a few samples of this study predate the infection). Cell type and time point are not known. Each CDR3 is given with its conserved first and last residue. The D gene is left open where the match is weak. Only some rows state a clone size, as once, few, many or a class for expanded clones.

>few|17|TRBJ1-4|TRBD1|TRBV6-1
CASNQIYGQGVDEKLFF
TGTGCCAGCAACCAGATTTATGGACAGGGGGTCGATGAAAAACTGTTTTTT
>NA|17|TRBJ2-3|TRBD2|TRBV25-1
CASSAAGGGTVTDTQYF
TGTGCCAGCAGCGCGGCGGGCGGGGGGACGGTGACAGATACGCAGTATTTT
>few|13|TRBJ2-4|TRBD1|TRBV18
CASSADRGNIQYF
TGTGCCAGCTCAGCAGACAGGGGGAACATTCAGTACTTC
>NA|15|TRBJ1-3|NA|TRBV6-6
CASSRTGTPGNTIYF
TGTGCCAGCAGTCGTACGGGGACTCCCGGAAACACCATATATTTT
>NA|15|TRBJ1-3|NA|TRBV4-3
CASSQVPGFGNTIYF
TGCGCCAGCAGCCAAGTCCCCGGATTTGGAAACACCATATATTTT
>NA|13|TRBJ2-1|TRBD2|TRBV12-3/TRBV12-4
CASSLGLAFEQFF
TGTGCCAGCAGTTTGGGACTAGCTTTTGAGCAGTTCTTC
>NA|11|TRBJ1-6|NA|TRBV7-9
CASSVEGPLHF
TGTGCCAGCAGCGTAGAGGGACCCCTCCACTTT
>NA|15|TRBJ2-3|TRBD2|TRBV6-5
CASSLGLARTDTQYF
TGTGCCAGCAGCCTCGGACTAGCGCGCACAGATACGCAGTATTTT
>NA|14|TRBJ2-2|NA|TRBV27
CASKGQGLPGELFF
TGTGCCAGCAAGGGTCAAGGGTTACCCGGGGAGCTGTTTTTT
>many|15|TRBJ1-1|TRBD1|TRBV11-2
CASSLGEGGGTEAFF
TGTGCCAGCAGCTTAGGGGAAGGGGGCGGCACTGAAGCTTTCTTT
>few|17|TRBJ2-1|TRBD2|TRBV5-1
CASSLEPSGAGANEQFF
TGCGCCAGCAGCTTGGAGCCTAGCGGGGCTGGGGCTAATGAGCAGTTCTTC
>few|14|TRBJ1-3|NA|TRBV30
CAWSVQAAGNTIYF
TGTGCCTGGAGTGTACAAGCGGCTGGAAACACCATATATTTT
>NA|14|TRBJ2-2|NA|TRBV11-2
CASSRYENTGGLFF
TGTGCCAGCAGCCGATATGAGAACACCGGGGGGCTGTTTTTT
>few|15|TRBJ2-5|TRBD2|TRBV15
CATSRDYGEGETQYF
TGTGCCACCAGCAGAGATTACGGGGAGGGGGAGACCCAGTACTTC
>NA|15|TRBJ1-6|TRBD1|TRBV19
CASSTYRGRSSPLHF
TGTGCCAGTAGTACCTACAGGGGCCGGAGTTCACCCCTCCACTTT
>NA|14|TRBJ1-1|NA|TRBV2
CASTGSPRYTEAFF
TGTGCCAGTACAGGGAGCCCGCGGTACACTGAAGCTTTCTTT
>NA|16|TRBJ2-3|NA|TRBV7-2
CASSLAFRTLTDTQYF
TGTGCCAGCAGCTTAGCGTTCCGGACACTCACAGATACGCAGTATTTT
>few|15|TRBJ2-3|NA|TRBV12-3/TRBV12-4
CASSPGLIAPDTQYF
TGTGCCAGCAGTCCCGGACTGATAGCCCCCGATACGCAGTATTTT
>NA|15|TRBJ2-7|TRBD2|TRBV6-2/TRBV6-3
CASSQRLAGDYEQYF
TGTGCCAGCAGTCAACGACTAGCGGGGGACTACGAGCAGTACTTC
>few|16|TRBJ2-5|TRBD1|TRBV7-9
CASSFPQGAVLETQYF
TGTGCCAGCAGCTTCCCACAGGGGGCCGTTCTTGAGACCCAGTACTTC
>many|13|TRBJ2-1|NA|TRBV12-3/TRBV12-4
CASSTAGATEQFF
TGTGCCAGCAGTACCGCGGGGGCGACTGAGCAGTTCTTC
>NA|15|TRBJ1-1|TRBD1|TRBV4-3
CASSPGWDRDTEAFF
TGCGCCAGCAGCCCCGGATGGGACAGAGACACTGAAGCTTTCTTT
>NA|14|TRBJ2-5|NA|TRBV6-5
CASSLGGPQETQYF
TGTGCCAGCAGTTTAGGGGGACCGCAAGAGACCCAGTACTTC
>many|14|TRBJ2-1|NA|TRBV27
CASSLFGSYNEQFF
TGTGCCAGCAGTTTATTTGGTTCCTACAATGAGCAGTTCTTC
>few|13|TRBJ2-1|TRBD2|TRBV20-1
CSARAPGTSGGFF
TGCAGTGCTAGAGCCCCAGGGACTAGCGGGGGGTTCTTC
>few|11|TRBJ2-7|NA|TRBV12-3/TRBV12-4
CASSHGSEQYF
TGTGCCAGCAGTCATGGTAGCGAGCAGTACTTC
>many|15|TRBJ2-3|NA|TRBV5-1
CASSLVDSYTDTQYF
TGCGCCAGCAGCTTGGTAGACAGTTACACAGATACGCAGTATTTT
>NA|13|TRBJ2-1|NA|TRBV6-2/TRBV6-3
CASSYARVNEQFF
TGTGCCAGCAGTTACGCTAGGGTCAATGAGCAGTTCTTC
>many|14|TRBJ2-7|NA|TRBV6-2/TRBV6-3
CASGPVGTSYEQYF
TGTGCCAGCGGTCCTGTGGGGACCTCCTACGAGCAGTACTTC
>few|17|TRBJ2-5|TRBD2|TRBV4-1
CASSHLSASGDQETQYF
TGCGCCAGCAGCCATCTGTCGGCTAGCGGAGACCAAGAGACCCAGTACTTC
>many|13|TRBJ1-5|NA|TRBV5-1
CASSGDPSQPQHF
TGCGCCAGCAGCGGGGACCCCAGTCAGCCCCAGCATTTT
>NA|15|TRBJ2-2|NA|TRBV7-9
CASSSDLINTGELFF
TGTGCCAGCAGCTCGGACCTTATTAACACCGGGGAGCTGTTTTTT
>NA|13|TRBJ2-5|NA|TRBV3-1
CAGSWQYQETQYF
TGTGCCGGCTCCTGGCAGTACCAAGAGACCCAGTACTTC
>NA|15|TRBJ2-5|NA|TRBV12-3/TRBV12-4
CASSSTDREGETQYF
TGTGCCAGCAGTTCCACCGACAGGGAGGGAGAGACCCAGTACTTC
>few|17|TRBJ2-1|NA|TRBV5-1
CASSLPRRGESYNEQFF
TGCGCCAGCAGCTTACCGAGGAGGGGGGAATCCTACAATGAGCAGTTCTTC
>NA|17|TRBJ1-1|TRBD1|TRBV20-1
CSATGAGTGPPSTEAFF
TGCAGTGCTACTGGAGCCGGGACAGGGCCCCCGAGCACTGAAGCTTTCTTT
>NA|14|TRBJ2-3|NA|TRBV10-1
CASSGPGITDTQYF
TGCGCCAGCAGCGGACCGGGGATCACAGATACGCAGTATTTT
>NA|12|TRBJ2-7|NA|TRBV29-1
CSVELVPYEQYF
TGCAGCGTTGAACTGGTACCCTACGAGCAGTACTTC
>NA|20|TRBJ1-2|TRBD1|TRBV28
CASSLRRGGTGGAAQNGYTF
TGTGCCAGCAGTTTGAGAAGAGGCGGGACAGGGGGCGCGGCCCAGAATGGCTACACCTTC
>NA|8|TRBJ2-2|NA|TRBV7-9
CGPGELFF
TGTGGTCCCGGGGAGCTGTTTTTT
>few|16|TRBJ1-5|NA|TRBV27
CASRRRSDGSNQPQHF
TGTGCCAGCAGAAGACGGAGTGATGGGAGCAATCAGCCCCAGCATTTT
>NA|16|TRBJ2-5|NA|TRBV4-1
CASSQVGRHDGETQYF
TGCGCCAGCAGCCAAGTCGGTCGACACGATGGGGAGACCCAGTACTTC
>few|16|TRBJ2-1|NA|TRBV7-6
CASSLVEELHYNEQFF
TGTGCCAGCAGCTTAGTTGAGGAGCTTCACTACAATGAGCAGTTCTTC
>few|16|TRBJ1-2|TRBD1|TRBV5-1
CASSRGQPEKIDGYTF
TGCGCCAGCAGCCGGGGACAGCCGGAAAAAATTGATGGCTACACCTTC
>NA|14|TRBJ2-7|NA|TRBV7-2
CASSLMGRGYEQYF
TGTGCCAGCAGCTTAATGGGCAGGGGCTACGAGCAGTACTTC
>few|13|TRBJ2-7|NA|TRBV19
CASSPGTYYEQYF
TGTGCCAGTAGTCCGGGGACATACTACGAGCAGTACTTC
>many|13|TRBJ2-3|NA|TRBV5-1
CASRTGYTDTQYF
TGCGCCAGCAGAACGGGGTACACAGATACGCAGTATTTT
>once|16|TRBJ2-7|NA|TRBV5-5
CASSLAGHTSNYEQYF
TGTGCCAGCAGCTTGGCCGGTCATACTTCAAACTACGAGCAGTACTTC
>few|14|TRBJ2-1|TRBD2|TRBV5-1
CASSWGTSGNEQFF
TGCGCCAGCAGCTGGGGGACTAGCGGAAATGAGCAGTTCTTC
>NA|17|TRBJ1-3|NA|TRBV7-2
CASSQSGGGGSGNTIYF
TGTGCCAGCAGCCAAAGTGGGGGGGGCGGCTCTGGAAACACCATATATTTT
>NA|15|TRBJ1-6|NA|TRBV7-2
CASSLVSGEGSPLHF
TGTGCCAGCAGCTTAGTCTCAGGGGAGGGTTCACCCCTCCACTTT
>NA|15|TRBJ1-2|NA|TRBV9
CASSVAESANYGYTF
TGTGCCAGCAGCGTAGCTGAGAGCGCTAACTATGGCTACACCTTC
>NA|11|TRBJ2-5|NA|TRBV2
CASSESTTQYF
TGTGCCAGCAGTGAGTCTACGACCCAGTACTTC
>few|11|TRBJ2-2|NA|TRBV2
CASSDLGELFF
TGTGCCAGCAGTGACCTGGGGGAGCTGTTTTTT
>once|12|TRBJ1-2|NA|TRBV15
CATEGQNYGYTF
TGTGCCACCGAAGGACAGAACTATGGCTACACCTTC
>NA|12|TRBJ2-1|TRBD2|TRBV28
CASSPLAGGQFF
TGTGCCAGCAGTCCCCTAGCGGGGGGCCAGTTCTTC
>few|15|TRBJ2-5|TRBD2|TRBV4-1
CASSPTRGGLETQYF
TGCGCCAGCAGCCCGACCCGCGGGGGTCTGGAGACCCAGTACTTC